Shown below are 8 T cell receptor beta chains from a single sample sequenced in a study of a mutant IDH1 vaccine in newly diagnosed glioma. These TCRs' antigens remain unknown. Method: immunoSEQ multiplex PCR; TCRdb's copy keeps in-frame clones and lacks some. The repertoire consists of 50,000 to 70,000 clones, with roughly 81% occurring once and the leading ten covering 6.5% to 9%. Time point denoted: week 23, last vaccination. A single vaccine dose contained 300 ug of mutant IDH1 20-mer peptide, and topical imiquimod was used with it. This sample comprised PBMCs, obtained from a glioma patient whose treatment included an IDH1 peptide vaccine. The source of these receptors is a middle-aged woman with glioma. Some clones in this sample may be carry-over from other donors' samples.

The chain is built from TRBV5-4 and TRBJ2-2; 10 nucleotides align to TRBD1. CDR1 is SGHNT and CDR2 is YYREEE in the germline V gene (reference sequence). The CDR3 extends over 16 amino acids. The V gene end was trimmed by 6 bases and the J gene end by 5 bases; junction bases not matched to a gene: 10. The CDR3 bases are TGTGCCAGCACCCCGAGGGACAGGGGAAGGACCGGGGAGCTGTTTTTT. Translated: CASTPRDRGRTGELFF.

The rearrangement joins TRBV6-5 to TRBJ1-3; D gene ambiguous. Trimming removed 6 bases at V and 1 base at J, with 13 bases between. The CDR3 runs to 15 residues. The germline CDR1 and CDR2 sequences are MNHEY and SVGAGI. Here the CDR3 DNA reads TGTGCCAGCAGGCCCCCAGGTCCTTCTGGAAACACCATATATTTT. This translates into CASRPPGPSGNTIYF.

V is TRBV5-5 and J is TRBJ1-6; TRBD1 agrees at 8 bases. The germline V gene encodes CDR1 SGHKS and CDR2 YYEKEE (reference sequence). The CDR3 contains 15 residues. V was clipped by 2 bases and J by 10 bases; unmatched bases: 8. CDR3 in DNA: TGTGCCAGCAGCTTTCTGGGACAGGAAGACTCACCCCTCCACTTT. Translated: CASSFLGQEDSPLHF.

The rearrangement uses TRBV5-1 and TRBJ1-4; 8 bases are a match to TRBD1. The CDR3 is made up of 23 amino acids. V dropped 1 base and J dropped 5; count of bases not matched to a gene: 28. From germline, CDR1 is SGHRS and CDR2 YFSETQ. CDR3 residues: CASSLLPLTGGTGTRRENEKLFF. CDR3 nucleotide sequence: TGCGCCAGCAGCTTGTTGCCCCTTACAGGGGGGACAGGAACCCGCCGGGAGAATGAAAAACTGTTTTTT.

Many counts were recorded for this clone. This chain uses TRBV2 with TRBJ1-2; D remains ambiguous. V dropped 1 base and J dropped 4 bases, with 13 bases sitting between them. Germline CDR1 and CDR2: SNHLY and FYNNEI. The length of the CDR3 is 15 residues. CDR3 sequence reads: CASSEVLWQAYGYTF. The CDR3 region has the DNA TGTGCCAGCAGTGAAGTGCTGTGGCAGGCCTATGGCTACACCTTC.

The chain couples TRBV7-9 to TRBJ1-4; the D is unclear. Trimming pared 7 bases from V and 4 bases from J, leaving 13 bases between. CDR3 size: 14 residues. CDR1 and CDR2 from the germline V gene are SEHNR and FQNEAQ (reference sequence). The DNA for the CDR3 is TGTGCCAGCATCCTCGACGGGAGTAATGAAAAACTGTTTTTT. Its protein product is CASILDGSNEKLFF. The full variable domain, with the rest looked up from reference TRBV7-9 and TRBJ1-4, is DTGVSQNPRHKITKRGQNVTFRCDPISEHNRLYWYRQTLGQGPEFLTYFQNEAQLEKSRLLSDRFSAERPKGSFSTLEIQRTEQGDSAMYLCASILDGSNEKLFFGSGTQLSVL.

This chain connects TRBV6-1 to TRBJ1-4; no clear D gene. Germline-derived CDR1 and CDR2 are MNHNS and SASEGT. Between the trimmed V and J ends, which lost 5 bases and 7 bases, there was a span of 17 bases. This CDR3 comprises 15 residues. The CDR3 loop is CASSFPSARPEKLFF. CDR3 sequence (DNA): TGTGCCAGCAGTTTTCCATCCGCCCGGCCTGAAAAACTGTTTTTT.

The V call is TRBV7-8, the J call TRBJ2-3, with D possibly matching TRBD2 (6 bases). Germline CDR1 SGHVS, CDR2 FQNEAQ. V was cut by 1 base and J by 6 bases, with 11 bases left in between. CDR3 length: 14 amino acids. CDR3 loop: CASSLGPSADTQYF. CDR3 nucleotide sequence: TGTGCCAGCAGCTTAGGTCCTAGCGCGGATACGCAGTATTTT.